Below, one T cell receptor beta chain is given with its context. Antigen unknown. One entry per CDR3 protein results from TCRdb running MiXCR on the reads. The sample lists 400,000 or so distinct CDR3 sequences, approximately 30% seen once, with about an eighth in the top ten. The germline V and J ends were trimmed by 0 bases and 0 bases, with 10 bases remaining between them. Germline-derived CDR1 and CDR2 are SGHNT and YYREEE (reference sequence). This CDR3 contains 17 residues. These data originate in a study of T cell repertoires in cytomegalovirus infection. Whole-study context: Public signatures in TCR beta pointed to CMV infection and matching HLA type. Findings and limits, study-wide: What dominated the ex vivo response were HLA-C-restricted CMV-specific TCR beta clonotypes. Identification of carriers of CMV plus the relevant HLA was achieved through cumulative public TCR beta family frequency.

V and J are TRBV5-4 and TRBJ2-6; D gene unclear. The sample consisted of PBMCs. This sequence was found in a human donor in good health (CMV status not recorded). Some clones in this sample may be carry-over from other donors' samples. DNA of the CDR3: TGTGCCAGCAGCTTGGCGCGCGGAAGCTCTGGGGCCAACGTCCTGACTTTC. Protein sequence: CASSLARGSSGANVLTF. Using reference TRBV5-4 and TRBJ2-6 for the parts outside the CDR3, the full variable domain is ETGVTQSPTHLIKTRGQQVTLRCSSQSGHNTVSWYQQALGQGPQFIFQYYREEENGRGNFPPRFSGLQFPNYSSELNVNALELDDSALYLCASSLARGSSGANVLTFGAGSRLTVL.